This T cell receptor beta chain was sequenced during a study of T cells in Graves' hyperthyroidism and ophthalmopathy. There were TCR beta CDR3 regions amplified from RNA transcripts. In the first-round RT-PCR of the TCR CDR3, the HTBI primer set was used. A single record per CDR3 protein comes from TCRdb applying MiXCR to the multiplex PCR reads. The sample has approximately 590,000 distinct CDR3 sequences, about 45% seen once; the top ten hold about 7.9%. The trim removed 11 bases at V and 5 bases at J, leaving 11 bases unmatched. Germline loops: CDR1 ENHRY, CDR2 SYGVKD. The CDR3 runs to 14 residues. As regards this clonotype: Its antigen is unidentified.

Points from the study as a whole: In blood, most of the thyroid clonotypes expanded above 0.001 were also present. Using 13 V-J features, a model discriminated ophthalmopathy from stable hyperthyroidism.

The study defined stable Graves' hyperthyroidism as no ophthalmopathy progression within 18 months. For the diagnoses, clinical symptoms, serum thyroxine and TRAb, thyroid ultrasound and orbital computed tomography were used. This chain links TRBV10-3 with TRBJ1-4; TRBD1 matches 7 bases. Material: peripheral blood or thyroid tissue (not recorded which). The TCR was taken from a woman younger than 30 with Graves' hyperthyroidism. DNA for the CDR3: TGTGCCCCCTTTCGTGGGGGACAGAATGAAAAACTGTTTTTT. It encodes CAPFRGGQNEKLFF.